The T cell receptor beta chain described here comes from a study of blood T cell repertoires in COVID-19. Study information: Donors in the United States, Italy and Spain gave samples during acute or convalescent COVID-19. In each case, the material was cDNA or gDNA derived from T cells, B-cell-depleted T cells, or PBMCs.

Germline values: CDR1 MNHEY, CDR2 SVGEGT. This CDR3 is 14 amino acids long. Trimming shortened V by 6 bases and J by 7 bases, and 15 bases separated the two germline ends. TCRdb keeps only in-frame clones here, not all; method: immunoSEQ multiplex PCR. The data contain some 66,000 clones, roughly 76% of them singletons. The rearrangement uses TRBV6-2 or TRBV6-3 and TRBJ2-2; weak D call: TRBD2 (6 bases). Sequencing was carried out using peripheral blood. The TCR sequence derives from a woman of 80 years or more with acute or convalescent COVID-19. CDR3 nucleotides: TGTGCCAGCAGCCGTGGGACTCAACACGGGGAGCTGTTTTTT. It specifies CASSRGTQHGELFF.